This T cell receptor (beta chain) emerged from a study of shared clonotypes between healthy human individuals. For the study at large: CD4 naive and CD4 memory each took three plates per donor, while CD8 naive took two and CD8 memory one.

Terminally differentiated effector memory CD45RA+ cells were excluded by CCR7 positive selection of CD45RO-negative cells. Data came from immunoSEQ multiplex PCR; TCRdb stores just in-frame clones and leaves some out. Altogether about 650,000 clones are present, 95% to 96% being singletons, with the ten largest covering around 0.11%. Regarding this clone: No antigen is known for it. Different DNA sequences within this sample yield the same CDR3.

Trimming removed 4 bases from V and 2 bases from J, with 9 bases in between. Germline values: CDR1 MNHEY, CDR2 SMNVEV (reference sequence). This CDR3 contains 14 residues. Points from the study as a whole: Clonotype sharing among donors was thought likely to change with sequencing depth.

What was sequenced was naive CD8+ T cells sorted from blood. The chain is built from TRBV27 and TRBJ1-5, with D uncertain. This TCR was recovered from a woman aged 25 to 45 in good health. In DNA form, the CDR3 reads TGTGCCAGCAGTTCCCGCCAGGGCAATCAGCCCCAGCATTTT. Its protein is CASSSRQGNQPQHF.